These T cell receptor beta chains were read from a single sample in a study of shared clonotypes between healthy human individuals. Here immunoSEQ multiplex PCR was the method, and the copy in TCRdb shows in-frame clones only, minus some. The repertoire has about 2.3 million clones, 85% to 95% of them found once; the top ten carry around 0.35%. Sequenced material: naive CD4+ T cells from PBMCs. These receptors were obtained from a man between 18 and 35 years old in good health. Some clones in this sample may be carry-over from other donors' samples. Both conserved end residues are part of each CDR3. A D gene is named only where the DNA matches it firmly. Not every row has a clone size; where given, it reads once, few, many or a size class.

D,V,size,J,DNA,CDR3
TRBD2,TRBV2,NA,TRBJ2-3,TGTGCCAGCCTTAGACGACTAGCGGGAGTCGAAGATACGCAGTATTTT,CASLRRLAGVEDTQYF
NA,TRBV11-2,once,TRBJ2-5,TGTGCCAGCAGCTTCTCAGCGGGTACCCAAGAGACCCAGTACTTC,CASSFSAGTQETQYF
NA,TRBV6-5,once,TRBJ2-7,TGTGCCAGCAGTAGTGGGTCCTACGAGCAGTACTTC,CASSSGSYEQYF
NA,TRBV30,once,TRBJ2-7,TGTGCCTGGAGTAATTCAGGGGCCTACGAGCAGTACTTC,CAWSNSGAYEQYF
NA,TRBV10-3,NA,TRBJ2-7,TGTGCCATCAGTGAGAGGGAGAGGGCAGTCGACGAGCAGTACTTC,CAISERERAVDEQYF
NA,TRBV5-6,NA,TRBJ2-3,TGTGCCAGCAGCCTCTTGACGGACGGCCGCACAGATACGCAGTATTTT,CASSLLTDGRTDTQYF
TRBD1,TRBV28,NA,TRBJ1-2,TGTGCCAGCAGTACACCGGGACAGGCGCCCGGCTACACCTTC,CASSTPGQAPGYTF
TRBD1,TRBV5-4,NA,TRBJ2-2,TGTGCCAGCCGCCTCGGGACAGGGATTAACACCGGGGAGCTGTTTTTT,CASRLGTGINTGELFF
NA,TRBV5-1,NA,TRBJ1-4,TGCGCCAGCAGCTTGGCCCTAGGTGGGTCGGGTGAAAAACTGTTTTTT,CASSLALGGSGEKLFF
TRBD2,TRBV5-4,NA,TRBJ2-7,TGTGCCAGCAGCACACTCACTAGCGGGAGCAACGAGCAGTACTTC,CASSTLTSGSNEQYF
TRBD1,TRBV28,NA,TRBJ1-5,TGTGCCAGTTCCTCTCCGGGACAGGGGCCTTCCAATCAGCCCCAGCATTTT,CASSSPGQGPSNQPQHF
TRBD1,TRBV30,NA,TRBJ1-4,TGTGCCTGGAGTGACGGGACAGGGAATGAAAAACTGTTTTTT,CAWSDGTGNEKLFF
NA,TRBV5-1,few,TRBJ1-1,TGCGCCAGCAGCTTGGACAGAGGGGGAAGGACTGAAGCTTTCTTT,CASSLDRGGRTEAFF
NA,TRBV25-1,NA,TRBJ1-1,TGTGCCAGCAAATCTGTCCGGGGCAGCCACACTGAAGCTTTCTTT,CASKSVRGSHTEAFF
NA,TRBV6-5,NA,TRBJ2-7,TGTGCCAGCAGTTACGTCGGGAGAGACTCCTACGAGCAGTACTTC,CASSYVGRDSYEQYF
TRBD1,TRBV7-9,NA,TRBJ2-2,TGTGCCAGCAGCCGGACAGGGGTTACCTACACCGGGGAGCTGTTTTTT,CASSRTGVTYTGELFF
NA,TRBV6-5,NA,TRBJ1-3,TGTGCCAGCAGTTACATGATCTCTGGAAACACCATATATTTT,CASSYMISGNTIYF
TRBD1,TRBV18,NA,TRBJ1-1,TGTGCCAGCTCACCCCGGCCGGGACAGGGGGCGAACACTGAAGCTTTCTTT,CASSPRPGQGANTEAFF
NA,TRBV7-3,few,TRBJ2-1,TGTGCCAGCAGCCCGACGGGGGCGGGTTACAATGAGCAGTTCTTC,CASSPTGAGYNEQFF
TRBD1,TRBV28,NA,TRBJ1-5,TGTGCCAGCAGCACTAGACAGGGCCGTAGGGGCAATCAGCCCCAGCATTTT,CASSTRQGRRGNQPQHF
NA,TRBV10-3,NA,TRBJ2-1,TGTGCCATCAGTGAGATAGGGGCTTACAATGAGCAGTTCTTC,CAISEIGAYNEQFF